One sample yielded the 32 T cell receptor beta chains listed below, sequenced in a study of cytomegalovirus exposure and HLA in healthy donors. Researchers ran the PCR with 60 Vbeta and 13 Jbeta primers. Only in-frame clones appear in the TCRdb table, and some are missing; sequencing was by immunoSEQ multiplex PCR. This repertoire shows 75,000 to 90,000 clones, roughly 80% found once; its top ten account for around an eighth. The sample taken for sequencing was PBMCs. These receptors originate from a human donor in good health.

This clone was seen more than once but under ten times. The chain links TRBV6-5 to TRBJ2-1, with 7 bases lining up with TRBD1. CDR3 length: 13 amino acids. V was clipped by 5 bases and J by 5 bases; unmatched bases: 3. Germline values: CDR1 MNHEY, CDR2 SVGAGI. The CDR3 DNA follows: TGTGCCAGCAGTCTGGGACAGAACAATGAGCAGTTCTTC. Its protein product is CASSLGQNNEQFF.

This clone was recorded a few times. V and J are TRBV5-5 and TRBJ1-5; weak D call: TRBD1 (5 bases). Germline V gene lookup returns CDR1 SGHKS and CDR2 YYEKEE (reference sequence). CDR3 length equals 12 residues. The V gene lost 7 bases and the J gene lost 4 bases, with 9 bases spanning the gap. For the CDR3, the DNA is TGTGCCAGCGGGGGGAATAATCAGCCCCAGCATTTT. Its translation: CASGGNNQPQHF.

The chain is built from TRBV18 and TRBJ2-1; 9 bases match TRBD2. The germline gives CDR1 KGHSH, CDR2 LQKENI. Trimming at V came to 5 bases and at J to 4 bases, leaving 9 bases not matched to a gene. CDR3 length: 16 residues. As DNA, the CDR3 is TGTGCCAGCTCAACTGGCGCTAGCGGGGATTACAATGAGCAGTTCTTC. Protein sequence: CASSTGASGDYNEQFF.

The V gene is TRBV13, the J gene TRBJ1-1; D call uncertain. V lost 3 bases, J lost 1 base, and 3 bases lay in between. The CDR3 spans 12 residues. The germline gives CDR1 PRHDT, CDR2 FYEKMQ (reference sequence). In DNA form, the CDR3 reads TGTGCCAGCAGCTTTAAGAACACTGAAGCTTTCTTT. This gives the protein CASSFKNTEAFF.

This CDR3 is CASSALGGTGISYEQYF. The DNA of the CDR3 is TGTGCCAGCAGCGCCCTAGGTGGGACAGGCATTTCCTACGAGCAGTACTTC. The chain recombines TRBV7-9 with TRBJ2-7; 8 bases are a match to TRBD1. The CDR3 has 17 residues. V was pared by 5 bases and J by 1 base, with 13 bases of the junction left unmatched. The V gene's germline CDR1 is SEHNR and CDR2 FQNEAQ (reference sequence).

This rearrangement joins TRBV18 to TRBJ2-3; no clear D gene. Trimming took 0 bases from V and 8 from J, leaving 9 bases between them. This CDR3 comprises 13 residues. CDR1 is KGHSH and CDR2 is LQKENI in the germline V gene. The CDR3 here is CASSPPSVPTQYF. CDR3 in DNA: TGTGCCAGCTCACCACCATCGGTTCCTACGCAGTATTTT.

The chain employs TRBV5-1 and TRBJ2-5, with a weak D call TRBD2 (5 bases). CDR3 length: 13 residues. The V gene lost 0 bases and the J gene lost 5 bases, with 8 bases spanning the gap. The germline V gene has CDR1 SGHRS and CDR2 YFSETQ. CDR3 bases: TGCGCCAGCAGCTTGGGGGGAGCGGAGACCCAGTACTTC. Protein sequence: CASSLGGAETQYF.

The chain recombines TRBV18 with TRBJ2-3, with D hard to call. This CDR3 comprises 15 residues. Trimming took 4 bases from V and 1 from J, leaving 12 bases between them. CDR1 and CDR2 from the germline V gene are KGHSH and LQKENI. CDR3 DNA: TGTGCCAGCTCACAATCCAGCGCCGGCACAGATACGCAGTATTTT. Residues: CASSQSSAGTDTQYF. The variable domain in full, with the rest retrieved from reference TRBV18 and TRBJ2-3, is NAGVMQNPRHLVRRRGQEARLRCSPMKGHSHVYWYRQLPEEGLKFMVYLQKENIIDESGMPKERFSAEFPKEGPSILRIQQVVRGDSAAYFCASSQSSAGTDTQYFGPGTRLTVL.

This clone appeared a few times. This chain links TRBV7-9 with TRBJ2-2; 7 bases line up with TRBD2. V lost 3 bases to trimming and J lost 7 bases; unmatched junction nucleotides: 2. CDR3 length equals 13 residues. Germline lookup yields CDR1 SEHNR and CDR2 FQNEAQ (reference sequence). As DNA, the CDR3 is TGTGCCAGCAGCTTCTGGGAGGGCGGGGAGCTGTTTTTT. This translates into CASSFWEGGELFF.

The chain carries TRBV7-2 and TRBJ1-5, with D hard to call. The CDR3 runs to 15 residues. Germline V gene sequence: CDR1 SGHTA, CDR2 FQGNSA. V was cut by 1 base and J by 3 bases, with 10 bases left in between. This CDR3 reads CASSLVTGHNQPQHF. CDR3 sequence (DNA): TGTGCCAGCAGCTTAGTCACGGGTCACAATCAGCCCCAGCATTTT.

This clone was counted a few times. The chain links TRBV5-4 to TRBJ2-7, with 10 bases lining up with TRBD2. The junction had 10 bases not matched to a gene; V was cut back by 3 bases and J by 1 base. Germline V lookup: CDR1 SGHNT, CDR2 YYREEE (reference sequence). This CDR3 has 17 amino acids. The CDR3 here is CASSSGLAPTISYEQYF. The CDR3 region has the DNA TGTGCCAGCAGCTCGGGACTAGCGCCCACCATTTCCTACGAGCAGTACTTC.

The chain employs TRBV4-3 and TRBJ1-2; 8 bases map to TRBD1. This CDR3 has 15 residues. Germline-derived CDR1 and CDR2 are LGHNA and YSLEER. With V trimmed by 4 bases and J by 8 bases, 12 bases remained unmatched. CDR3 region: CASSLETTDRGGYTF. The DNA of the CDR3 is TGCGCCAGCAGCCTCGAAACTACCGACAGGGGCGGCTACACCTTC.

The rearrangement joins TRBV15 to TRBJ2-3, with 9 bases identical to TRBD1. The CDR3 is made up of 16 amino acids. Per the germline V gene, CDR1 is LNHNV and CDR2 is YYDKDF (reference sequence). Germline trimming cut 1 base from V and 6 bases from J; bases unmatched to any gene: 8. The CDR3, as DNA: TGTGCCACCAGCAGAGTCCGGGACAGGGTAGAGGATACGCAGTATTTT. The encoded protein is CATSRVRDRVEDTQYF. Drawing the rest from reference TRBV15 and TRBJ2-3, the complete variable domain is DAMVIQNPRYQVTQFGKPVTLSCSQTLNHNVMYWYQQKSSQAPKLLFHYYDKDFNNEADTPDNFQSRRPNTSFCFLDIRSPGLGDTAMYLCATSRVRDRVEDTQYFGPGTRLTVL.

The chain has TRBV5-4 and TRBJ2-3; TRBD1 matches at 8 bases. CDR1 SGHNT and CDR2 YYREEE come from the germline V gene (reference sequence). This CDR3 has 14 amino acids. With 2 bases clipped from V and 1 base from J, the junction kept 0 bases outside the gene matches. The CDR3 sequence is CASSLQGGTDTQYF. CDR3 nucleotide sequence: TGTGCCAGCAGCTTACAGGGGGGCACAGATACGCAGTATTTT.

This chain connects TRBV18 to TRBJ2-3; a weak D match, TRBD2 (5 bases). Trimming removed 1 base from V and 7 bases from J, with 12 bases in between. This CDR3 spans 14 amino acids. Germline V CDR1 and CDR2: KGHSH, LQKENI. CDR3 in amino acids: CASSPRPGGHTQYF. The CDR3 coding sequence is TGTGCCAGCTCACCACGGCCAGGCGGGCATACGCAGTATTTT. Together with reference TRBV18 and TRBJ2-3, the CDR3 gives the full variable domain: NAGVMQNPRHLVRRRGQEARLRCSPMKGHSHVYWYRQLPEEGLKFMVYLQKENIIDESGMPKERFSAEFPKEGPSILRIQQVVRGDSAAYFCASSPRPGGHTQYFGPGTRLTVL.

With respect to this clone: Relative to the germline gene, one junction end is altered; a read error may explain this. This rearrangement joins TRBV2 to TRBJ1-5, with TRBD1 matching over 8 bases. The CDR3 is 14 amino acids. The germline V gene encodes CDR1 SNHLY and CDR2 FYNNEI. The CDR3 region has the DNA TGTGCCAGCAGTGACAGGGGGCGCAATCAGCCCCAGAATTTT. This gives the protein CASSDRGRNQPQNF. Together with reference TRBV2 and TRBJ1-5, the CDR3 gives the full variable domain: EPEVTQTPSHQVTQMGQEVILRCVPISNHLYFYWYRQILGQKVEFLVSFYNNEISEKSEIFDDQFSVERPDGSNFTLKIRSTKLEDSAMYFCASSDRGRNQPQNFGDGTRLSIL.

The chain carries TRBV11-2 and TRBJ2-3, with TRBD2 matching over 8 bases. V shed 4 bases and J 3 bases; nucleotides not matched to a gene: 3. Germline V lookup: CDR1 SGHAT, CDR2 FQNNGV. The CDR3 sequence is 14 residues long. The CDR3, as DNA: TGTGCCAGCAGCTCTGGGACTAGTACAGATACGCAGTATTTT. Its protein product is CASSSGTSTDTQYF.

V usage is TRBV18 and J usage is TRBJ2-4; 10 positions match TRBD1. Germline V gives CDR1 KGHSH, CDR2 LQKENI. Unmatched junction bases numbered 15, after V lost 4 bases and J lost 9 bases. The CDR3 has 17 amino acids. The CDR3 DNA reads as TGTGCCAGCTCACAACTACTTACCGGGACAGGGGATCGCATTCAGTACTTC. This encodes CASSQLLTGTGDRIQYF.

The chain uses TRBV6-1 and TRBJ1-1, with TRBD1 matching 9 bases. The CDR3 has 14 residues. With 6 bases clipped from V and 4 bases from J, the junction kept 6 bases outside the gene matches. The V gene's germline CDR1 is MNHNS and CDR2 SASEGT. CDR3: CASRVDRGGTEAFF. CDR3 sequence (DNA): TGTGCCAGCAGAGTGGACAGGGGAGGCACTGAAGCTTTCTTT.

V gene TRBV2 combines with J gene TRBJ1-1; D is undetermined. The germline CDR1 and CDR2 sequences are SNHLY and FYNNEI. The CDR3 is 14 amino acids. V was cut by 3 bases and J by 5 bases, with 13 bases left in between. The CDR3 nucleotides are TGTGCCAGCAGTGAGTCCCTAGGCTTAACTGAAGCTTTCTTT. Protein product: CASSESLGLTEAFF.

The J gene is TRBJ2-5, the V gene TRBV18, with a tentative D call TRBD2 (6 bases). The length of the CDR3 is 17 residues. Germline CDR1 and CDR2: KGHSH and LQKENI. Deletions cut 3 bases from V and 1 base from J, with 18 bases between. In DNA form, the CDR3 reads TGTGCCAGCTCACCCGTCTATTCTCGGGGGAGCCAAGAGACCCAGTACTTC. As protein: CASSPVYSRGSQETQYF.

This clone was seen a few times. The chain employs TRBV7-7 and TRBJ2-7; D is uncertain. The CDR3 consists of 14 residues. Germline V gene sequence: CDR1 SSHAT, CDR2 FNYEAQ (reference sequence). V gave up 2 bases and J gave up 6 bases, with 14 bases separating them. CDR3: CASSLTSVASEQYF. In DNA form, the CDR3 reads TGTGCCAGCAGCTTAACGTCGGTAGCCTCCGAGCAGTACTTC.

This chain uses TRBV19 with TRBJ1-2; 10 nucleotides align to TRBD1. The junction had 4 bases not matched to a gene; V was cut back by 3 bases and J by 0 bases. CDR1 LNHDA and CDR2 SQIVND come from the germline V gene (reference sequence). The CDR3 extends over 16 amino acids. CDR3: CASSIRTGGANYGYTF. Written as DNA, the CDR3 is TGTGCCAGTAGTATTCGGACAGGGGGAGCTAACTATGGCTACACCTTC.

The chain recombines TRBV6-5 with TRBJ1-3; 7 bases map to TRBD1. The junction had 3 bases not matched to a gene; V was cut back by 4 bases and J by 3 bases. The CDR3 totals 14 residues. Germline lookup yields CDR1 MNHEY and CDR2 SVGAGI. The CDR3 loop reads CASSSTGDGNTIYF. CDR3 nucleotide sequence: TGTGCCAGCAGTTCAACAGGGGATGGAAACACCATATATTTT.

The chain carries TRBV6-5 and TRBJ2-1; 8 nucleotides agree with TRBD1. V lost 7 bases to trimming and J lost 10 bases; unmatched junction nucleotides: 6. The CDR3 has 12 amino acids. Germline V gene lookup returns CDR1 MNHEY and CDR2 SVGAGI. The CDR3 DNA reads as TGTGCCAGCACCAATCGGGACAGGGAGCAGTTCTTC. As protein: CASTNRDREQFF.

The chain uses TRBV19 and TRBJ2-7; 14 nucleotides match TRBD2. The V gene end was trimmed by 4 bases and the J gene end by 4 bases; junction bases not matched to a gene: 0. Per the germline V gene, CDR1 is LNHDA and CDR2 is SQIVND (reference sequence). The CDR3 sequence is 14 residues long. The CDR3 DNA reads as TGTGCCAGTAGTAGGACTAGCGGGGGGTACGAGCAGTACTTC. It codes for CASSRTSGGYEQYF.

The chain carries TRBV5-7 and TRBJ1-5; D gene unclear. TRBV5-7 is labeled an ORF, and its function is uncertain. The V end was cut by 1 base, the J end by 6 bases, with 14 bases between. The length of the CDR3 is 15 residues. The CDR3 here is CASSLTGGGSQPQHF. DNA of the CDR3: TGTGCCAGCAGCTTGACGGGCGGTGGGAGTCAGCCCCAGCATTTT.

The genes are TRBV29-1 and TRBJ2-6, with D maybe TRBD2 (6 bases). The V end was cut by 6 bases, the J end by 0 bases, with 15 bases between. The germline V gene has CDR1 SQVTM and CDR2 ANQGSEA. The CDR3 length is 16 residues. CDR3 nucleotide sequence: TGCAGCGTCCTGGGGGGAGAGTACTCTGGGGCCAACGTCCTGACTTTC. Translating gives CSVLGGEYSGANVLTF.

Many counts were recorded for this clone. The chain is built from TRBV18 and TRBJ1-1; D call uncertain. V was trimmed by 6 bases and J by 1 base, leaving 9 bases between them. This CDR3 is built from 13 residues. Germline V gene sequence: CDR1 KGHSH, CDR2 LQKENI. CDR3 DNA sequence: TGTGCCAGCTCGTTCACAGAGAACACTGAAGCTTTCTTT. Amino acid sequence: CASSFTENTEAFF.

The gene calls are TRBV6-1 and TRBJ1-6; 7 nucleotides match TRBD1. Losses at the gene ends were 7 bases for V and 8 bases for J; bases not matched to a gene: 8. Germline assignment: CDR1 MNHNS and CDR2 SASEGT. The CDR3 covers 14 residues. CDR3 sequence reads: CASTVGQRHSPLHF. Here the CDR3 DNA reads TGTGCCAGCACCGTGGGACAGCGACATTCACCCCTCCACTTT.

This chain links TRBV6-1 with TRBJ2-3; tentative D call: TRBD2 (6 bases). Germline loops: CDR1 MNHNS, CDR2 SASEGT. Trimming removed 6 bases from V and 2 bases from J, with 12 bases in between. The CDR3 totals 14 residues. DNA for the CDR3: TGTGCCAGCAGCCCCGGAGGGTTCACAGATACGCAGTATTTT. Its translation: CASSPGGFTDTQYF.

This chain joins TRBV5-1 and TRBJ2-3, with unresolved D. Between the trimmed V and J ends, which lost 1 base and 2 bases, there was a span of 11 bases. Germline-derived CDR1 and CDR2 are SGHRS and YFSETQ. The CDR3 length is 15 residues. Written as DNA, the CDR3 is TGCGCCAGCAGCTTGACGACAACCCACACAGATACGCAGTATTTT. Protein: CASSLTTTHTDTQYF. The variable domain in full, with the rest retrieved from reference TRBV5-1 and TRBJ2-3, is KAGVTQTPRYLIKTRGQQVTLSCSPISGHRSVSWYQQTPGQGLQFLFEYFSETQRNKGNFPGRFSGRQFSNSRSEMNVSTLELGDSALYLCASSLTTTHTDTQYFGPGTRLTVL.